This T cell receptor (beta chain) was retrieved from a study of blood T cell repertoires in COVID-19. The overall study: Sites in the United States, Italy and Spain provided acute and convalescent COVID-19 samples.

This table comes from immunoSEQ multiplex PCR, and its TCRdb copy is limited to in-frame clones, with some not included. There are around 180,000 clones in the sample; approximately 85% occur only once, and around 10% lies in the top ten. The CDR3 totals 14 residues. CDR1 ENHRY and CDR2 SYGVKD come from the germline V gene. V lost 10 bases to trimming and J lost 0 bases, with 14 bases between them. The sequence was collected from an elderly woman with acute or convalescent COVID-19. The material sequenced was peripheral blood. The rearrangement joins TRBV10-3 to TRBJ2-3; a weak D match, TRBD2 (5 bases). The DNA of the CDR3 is TGTGCCACCAGAGCGGCGGTGAGCACAGATACGCAGTATTTT. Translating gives CATRAAVSTDTQYF.